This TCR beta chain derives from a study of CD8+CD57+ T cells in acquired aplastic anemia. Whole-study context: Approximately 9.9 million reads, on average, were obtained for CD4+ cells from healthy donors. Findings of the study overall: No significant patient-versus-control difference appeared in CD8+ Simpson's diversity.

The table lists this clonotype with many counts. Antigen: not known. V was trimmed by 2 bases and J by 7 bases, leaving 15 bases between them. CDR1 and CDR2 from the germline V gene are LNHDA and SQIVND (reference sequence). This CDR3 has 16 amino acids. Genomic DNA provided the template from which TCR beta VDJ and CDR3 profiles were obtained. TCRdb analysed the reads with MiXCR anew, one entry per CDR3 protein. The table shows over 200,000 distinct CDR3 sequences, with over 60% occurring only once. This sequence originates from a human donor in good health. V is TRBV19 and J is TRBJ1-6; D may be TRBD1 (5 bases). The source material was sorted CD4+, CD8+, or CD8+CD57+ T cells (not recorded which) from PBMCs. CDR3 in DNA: TGTGCCAGTAGTATACCCGACGGGGGATACAATTCACCCCTCCACTTT. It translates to CASSIPDGGYNSPLHF.